This is a list of T cell receptor beta chains from one sample in a study of early T cells in non-severe SARS-CoV-2 infection. TCRdb passed the 5' RACE reads through MiXCR, listing each CDR3 protein once. In the table there are 100,000 to 150,000 distinct CDR3 sequences, under 15% of which are singletons. What was sequenced was whole blood. These receptors were taken from an adult who was a healthcare worker with PCR-confirmed SARS-CoV-2 infection or an uninfected control (not recorded which). The CDR3 runs from the conserved cysteine through the conserved F or W. A D gene is named only where the DNA matches it firmly. Size is stated for part of the rows, as once, few or many counts, or as a class when the clone is expanded.

15	TRBD2	-	TRBV7-3	TRBJ2-7	TGTGCCAGCAGCTCGTGGGCTAGCGGGGTAAGCGAGCAGTACTTC	CASSSWASGVSEQYF
14	-	few	TRBV5-4	TRBJ2-3	TGTGCCAGCAGCAAGGCGGGGCGCACAGATACGCAGTATTTT	CASSKAGRTDTQYF
15	TRBD2	few	TRBV7-9	TRBJ2-2	TGTGCCAGCAGCTTCCAGCGGGGAAACACCGGGGAGCTGTTTTTT	CASSFQRGNTGELFF
13	-	few	TRBV4-1	TRBJ2-3	TGCGCCAGCAGCCACGAAGGCACAGATACGCAGTATTTT	CASSHEGTDTQYF
17	TRBD2	-	TRBV7-2	TRBJ2-1	TGTGCCAGCAGCGGCGGACTAGCGGGGGGGAGGTATAATGAGCAGTTCTTC	CASSGGLAGGRYNEQFF
12	-	-	TRBV20-1	TRBJ1-2	TGCAGTGCTAGAGATAATGGAGTTGGCTACACCTTC	CSARDNGVGYTF
18	TRBD1	-	TRBV4-1	TRBJ1-2	TGCGCCAGCAGCCAAACACCCGGGACAGGGGGCGCAGGTTATGGCTACACCTTC	CASSQTPGTGGAGYGYTF
14	-	many	TRBV20-1	TRBJ2-3	TGCAGTGCTCGACGTACAGGGAGGTCAGATACGCAGTATTTT	CSARRTGRSDTQYF
14	-	-	TRBV20-1	TRBJ1-2	TGCAGTGCCGTTCTACCAGGGAGGTCCTATGGCTACACCTTC	CSAVLPGRSYGYTF
14	TRBD2	-	TRBV6-2/TRBV6-3	TRBJ2-3	TGTGCCACCAATCGGGGGGTTGGCACAGATACGCAGTATTTT	CATNRGVGTDTQYF
14	-	-	TRBV6-5	TRBJ1-2	TGTGCCAGCAGTTACTCTGAAGGGGCCTATGGCTACACCTTC	CASSYSEGAYGYTF
15	-	-	TRBV3-1	TRBJ1-2	TGTGCCAGCAGCCAAACAGGGATCCCTAACTATGGCTACACCTTC	CASSQTGIPNYGYTF
15	-	many	TRBV2	TRBJ2-2	TGTGCCAGCAGTGAAGGCAGGAGTTCCATCGGGGAGCTGTTTTTT	CASSEGRSSIGELFF
13	-	-	TRBV19	TRBJ1-6	TGTGCCAGTAGTATACTTGACGGTGAAGGCCTTCACTTT	CASSILDGEGLHF
16	-	many	TRBV12-3/TRBV12-4	TRBJ2-2	TGTGCCAGCAGTTTATCCGCGGGGGCGGGCACCGGGGAGCTGTTTTTT	CASSLSAGAGTGELFF
14	-	few	TRBV2	TRBJ1-1	TGTGCCAGCAGTGAAAGGGCGGTGAACACTGAAGCTTTCTTT	CASSERAVNTEAFF
14	TRBD1	-	TRBV30	TRBJ1-5	TGTGCCTGGAGTCAGGGGGATTATAATCAGCCCCAGCATTTT	CAWSQGDYNQPQHF
15	-	many	TRBV19	TRBJ2-2	TGTGCCAGTAGTGAAAACGGACGTCCCACCGGGGAGCTGTTTTTT	CASSENGRPTGELFF
13	-	-	TRBV29-1	TRBJ2-3	TGCAGCGCCGAAGGGGGGCCAACAGATACGCAGTATTTT	CSAEGGPTDTQYF
14	-	-	TRBV5-1	TRBJ1-1	TGCGCCAGCAGCTTGGCCGGGGGTAGCACTGAAGCTTTCTTT	CASSLAGGSTEAFF
14	TRBD1	many	TRBV12-3/TRBV12-4	TRBJ1-6	TGTGCCAGCAGTCCGACCCGGGACAGGTCGCTCCTCCACTTT	CASSPTRDRSLLHF
16	TRBD1	few	TRBV12-3/TRBV12-4	TRBJ2-5	TGTGCCAGCAGCCAGAGGACGGGACAGGGCCCGGAGACCCAGTACTTC	CASSQRTGQGPETQYF
14	TRBD1	-	TRBV20-1	TRBJ1-6	TGCAGTGCTAGGCGGACAGGGAACAATTCACCCCTCCACTTT	CSARRTGNNSPLHF
13	-	-	TRBV18	TRBJ2-7	TGTGCCAGCCACGGACAGCTCCCCTACGAGCAGTACTTC	CASHGQLPYEQYF
13	-	many	TRBV12-3/TRBV12-4	TRBJ1-2	TGTGCCAGCAGACTATACGGTGACTATGGCTACACCTTC	CASRLYGDYGYTF
14	-	many	TRBV11-2	TRBJ2-6	TGTGCCAGCAGCCCCAACTCTGGGGCCAACGTCCTGACTTTC	CASSPNSGANVLTF
13	-	many	TRBV7-3	TRBJ2-2	TGTGCCAGCAGCTTTAGGCCAACCGGGGAGCTGTTTTTT	CASSFRPTGELFF
16	-	few	TRBV19	TRBJ2-2	TGTGCCAGTAGTATCGGGCTGCAGGGTAACACCGGGGAGCTGTTTTTT	CASSIGLQGNTGELFF
15	TRBD2	-	TRBV14	TRBJ2-1	TGTGCCAGCAACCCTAGCGGGATCTCCTACAATGAGCAGTTCTTC	CASNPSGISYNEQFF
14	-	few	TRBV11-2	TRBJ1-2	TGTGCCAGCAGCTTAGAGATTAAAGGCTATGGCTACACCTTC	CASSLEIKGYGYTF
16	-	few	TRBV7-2	TRBJ2-3	TGTGCCAGCAGCTTAGTTGGGGGCCTTAGCACAGATACGCAGTATTTT	CASSLVGGLSTDTQYF
14	-	-	TRBV3-1	TRBJ2-1	TGTGCCAGCAAAAAGAGGGGGGCCAACAATGAGCAGTTCTTC	CASKKRGANNEQFF
12	-	-	TRBV19	TRBJ2-1	TGTGCCAGTAGTATAGGGCCATATGAGCAGTTCTTC	CASSIGPYEQFF
16	-	-	TRBV11-2	TRBJ2-1	TGTGCCAGCAATAGGGGCGCTCCAAGCTCCTACAATGAGCAGTTCTTC	CASNRGAPSSYNEQFF
15	-	-	TRBV7-9	TRBJ2-2	TGTGCCAGCAGCCCACCGGACCCTAGCCCCGGGGAGCTGTTTTTT	CASSPPDPSPGELFF
13	-	-	TRBV20-1	TRBJ1-1	TGCAGTGCCCGGGACCGAATGAACACTGAAGCTTTCTTT	CSARDRMNTEAFF
14	-	medium-sized	TRBV2	TRBJ2-1	TGTGCCAGCAACGTAAGAGCGGGTGTGGATGAGCAGTTCTTC	CASNVRAGVDEQFF
16	-	few	TRBV10-3	TRBJ2-2	TGTGCCATCGGGGCGCAGGCCGTTTCGAACACCGGGGAGCTGTTTTTT	CAIGAQAVSNTGELFF
13	TRBD1	many	TRBV20-1	TRBJ2-3	TGCAGTCCCGAACGAGGGGGCGAAGATACGCAGTATTTT	CSPERGGEDTQYF
14	-	-	TRBV5-1	TRBJ1-6	TGCGCCAGCAGCTTCACTGGGAACGAGGCACCCCTCCACTTT	CASSFTGNEAPLHF
14	TRBD1	-	TRBV15	TRBJ2-1	TGTGCCACCAGCAGGGACAGGGTCTTGAATGAGCAGTTCTTC	CATSRDRVLNEQFF
17	TRBD1	few	TRBV3-1	TRBJ1-1	TGTGCCAGCAGCCGGCGACAGGGAGGGAGCATGAACACTGAAGCTTTCTTT	CASSRRQGGSMNTEAFF
15	-	few	TRBV7-6	TRBJ2-2	TGTGCCAGCAGCTTAGGGGACCCCGGGTCCGGGGAGCTGTTTTTT	CASSLGDPGSGELFF
14	-	-	TRBV12-3/TRBV12-4	TRBJ2-3	TGTGCCAGCAAGGGGCAGGCGGCCACAGATACGCAGTATTTT	CASKGQAATDTQYF
16	TRBD2	-	TRBV7-6	TRBJ2-3	TGTGCCAGCAGCTTAGTCGTGGGGGGGAACACAGATACGCAGTATTTT	CASSLVVGGNTDTQYF
18	TRBD2	few	TRBV7-2	TRBJ2-3	TGTGCCAGCAGCTTAGGTGGGACTAGCTTATTCTCCACAGATACGCAGTATTTT	CASSLGGTSLFSTDTQYF
15	-	few	TRBV19	TRBJ1-5	TGTGCCAGTAGTATAGTGCAGGGGAGTCGACAGCCCCAGCATTTT	CASSIVQGSRQPQHF
18	-	few	TRBV6-5	TRBJ2-2	TGTGCCAGCAGTCCACCACATCCCAAAGTTGGTAACACCGGGGAGCTGTTTTTT	CASSPPHPKVGNTGELFF
12	-	few	TRBV29-1	TRBJ1-2	TGCAGCGTTGGCGGAGGAGCGGATGGCTACACCTTC	CSVGGGADGYTF
18	TRBD2	few	TRBV2	TRBJ2-6	TGTGCCAGCAGTGAAGAAGCGGGGGTTCCCTCTGGGGCCAACGTCCTGACTTTC	CASSEEAGVPSGANVLTF
14	-	-	TRBV5-4	TRBJ2-3	TGTGCCAGCAGCACGGGGGCGGTCGTGGATACGCAGTATTTT	CASSTGAVVDTQYF
16	-	many	TRBV13	TRBJ2-4	TGTGCCAGCAGCTTAGCCCAAGGGGGATTCAAAAACATTCAGTACTTC	CASSLAQGGFKNIQYF
16	TRBD2	-	TRBV12-3/TRBV12-4	TRBJ2-3	TGTGCCAGCAGTTTTCAGGGCGGGGGGAGCACAGATACGCAGTATTTT	CASSFQGGGSTDTQYF
14	-	few	TRBV12-3/TRBV12-4	TRBJ2-1	TGTGCCAGCAGGCCCTCAAGGTGGCCCAATGAGCAGTTCTTC	CASRPSRWPNEQFF
20	TRBD2	few	TRBV20-1	TRBJ2-5	TGCAGTGCTGACTCTGGCCACTCCGGGACTAGCGGGGGGGCAGGAGAGACCCAGTACTTC	CSADSGHSGTSGGAGETQYF